Below, 27 T cell receptor beta chains from the same sample are listed, as sequenced in a study of T cells in Graves' hyperthyroidism and ophthalmopathy. The source material, RNA transcripts, was used to amplify TCR beta CDR3 regions. Primed by the HTBI set, a first-round RT-PCR was run on the TCR CDR3. TCRdb itself ran the multiplex PCR reads through MiXCR, one entry per CDR3 protein. The table shows a few hundred thousand distinct CDR3 sequences, with about 43% occurring only once. The material sequenced was peripheral blood or thyroid tissue (not recorded which). These receptor sequences come from a woman in her late teens or twenties with Graves' hyperthyroidism.

This clonotype was recorded at least ten times. The CDR3 DNA reads TGTGCCAGCAGCCTAACATGGACGAGAGAGACCCAGTACTTC. This codes for CASSLTWTRETQYF. V is TRBV5-5 and J is TRBJ2-5; no clear D gene. V was shortened by 4 bases and J by 4 bases, with 14 bases between the two germline ends. The germline V gene has CDR1 SGHKS and CDR2 YYEKEE (reference sequence). This CDR3 spans 14 amino acids.

This clonotype was seen ten or more times. The V and J genes are TRBV5-1 and TRBJ1-4; D remains unclear. Trimming left V 1 base short and J 7 bases short, with 11 bases between. Germline V gene data show CDR1 as SGHRS and CDR2 as YFSETQ. The CDR3 loop spans 14 amino acids. For the CDR3, the DNA is TGCGCCAGCAGCTTGTTCGGGATATCTGAAAAACTGTTTTTT. Translating gives CASSLFGISEKLFF.

This clonotype was seen repeatedly, ten times or more. The chain has TRBV27 and TRBJ2-5; D perhaps matches TRBD1 (5 bases). The CDR3 has 13 amino acids. Germline V gives CDR1 MNHEY, CDR2 SMNVEV (reference sequence). Trimming removed 3 bases at V and 6 bases at J, with 11 bases between. The CDR3 nucleotides read TGTGCCAGCAGTTTTCAGGGTTACAAGACCCAGTACTTC. Translation gives CASSFQGYKTQYF.

This clonotype was found a few times. This chain links TRBV6-1 with TRBJ1-4, with D uncertain. The CDR3 is 19 amino acids. V was trimmed by 5 bases and J by 0 bases, leaving 22 bases between them. From germline, CDR1 is MNHNS and CDR2 SASEGT. The DNA for the CDR3 is TGTGCCAGCAGTCCCGGAGCAGGAGACTTTTTCGCAACTAATGAAAAACTGTTTTTT. It codes for CASSPGAGDFFATNEKLFF.

The rearrangement joins TRBV5-1 to TRBJ2-3, with D possibly being TRBD2 (6 bases). The CDR3 is 16 residues long. Between the trimmed V and J ends, which lost 0 bases and 2 bases, there was a span of 13 bases. The V gene's germline CDR1 is SGHRS and CDR2 YFSETQ. This CDR3 is CASSLVGGMVTDTQYF. The CDR3 DNA reads TGCGCCAGCAGCTTGGTAGGCGGGATGGTCACAGATACGCAGTATTTT.

This clonotype was recorded a few times. This sequence joins TRBV15 and TRBJ2-5; possibly TRBD1 or TRBD2 for D (5 bases each). The J call is in doubt because the DNA end fits TRBJ2-1 better. Looked up from germline, CDR1 is LNHNV and CDR2 is YYDKDF (reference sequence). There are 18 residues in the CDR3. CDR3 DNA sequence: TGTGCCACCAGCAGCCCAAAATCCGGACAAAAAGGTAGCGATGAGCAGTTCTTC. It codes for CATSSPKSGQKGSDEQFF.

V usage is TRBV9 and J usage is TRBJ1-2; D gene ambiguous. V lost 4 bases and J 6 bases, leaving 16 bases between the germline ends. The CDR3 totals 14 residues. Germline loops: CDR1 SGDLS, CDR2 YYNGEE. CDR3 sequence: CASSLREAYNGYTF. The CDR3, as DNA: TGTGCCAGCAGCTTGCGGGAGGCCTACAATGGCTACACCTTC.

This clonotype was counted ten times or more. The V call is TRBV20-1, the J call TRBJ2-7; 7 bases match TRBD2. The CDR3 contains 14 residues. Germline CDR1 is DFQATT and CDR2 is SNEGSKA (reference sequence). The CDR3 is CSSRWDGGRYEQYF. CDR3 in DNA: TGCAGCTCGCGCTGGGACGGGGGGAGGTACGAGCAGTACTTC.

At least ten counts were recorded for this clonotype. V and J are TRBV12-3 or TRBV12-4 and TRBJ1-3; D is unclear. V lost 6 bases, J lost 0 bases, and 12 bases lay in between. This CDR3 is 15 amino acids long. CDR3 residues: CASRQTASSGNTIYF. CDR3 sequence (DNA): TGTGCCAGCAGACAGACGGCGAGCTCTGGAAACACCATATATTTT.

Remarks on this clonotype: The conserved phenylalanine or tryptophan is not found at the CDR3 terminus, so this likely reflects a read error. No DNA is shown, since the ends of the CDR3 on it are uncertain; the CDR3 is the one TCRdb lists. The chain links TRBV29-1 to TRBJ1-1; the DNA was not used to check the table's D call, TRBD1. The CDR3 totals 8 residues, both ends included. From germline, CDR1 is SQVTM and CDR2 ANQGSEA. CDR3 amino acids: CSVAGGSV.

This clonotype has only a few counts. The J gene is TRBJ2-7, the V gene TRBV5-6; D is perhaps TRBD1 (6 bases). The germline V gene encodes CDR1 SGHDT and CDR2 YYEEEE. The CDR3 spans 15 residues. With 5 bases removed from V and 2 bases from J, the gap between germline ends came to 17 bases. The CDR3 sequence is CASRDNREPTYEQYF. The CDR3, as DNA: TGTGCCAGCAGGGACAACAGGGAACCAACCTACGAGCAGTACTTC.

This clonotype was detected many times. V usage is TRBV6-2 or TRBV6-3 and J usage is TRBJ2-7; TRBD1 agrees at 8 bases. The germline V gene has CDR1 MNHEY and CDR2 SVGEGT. CDR3 length equals 15 residues. The junction had 11 bases not matched to a gene; V was cut back by 7 bases and J by 3 bases. The CDR3 reads CASTSPGQVNYEQYF. The DNA of the CDR3 is TGTGCCAGCACGAGTCCGGGACAGGTGAACTACGAGCAGTACTTC.

Many counts were recorded for this clonotype. V usage is TRBV7-2 and J usage is TRBJ1-2, with D hard to call. The germline V and J ends were trimmed by 5 bases and 2 bases, with 18 bases remaining between them. The CDR3 length is 16 residues. The germline V gene has CDR1 SGHTA and CDR2 FQGNSA. This CDR3 reads CASSPGPYGVNYGYTF. CDR3 nucleotide sequence: TGTGCCAGCAGCCCCGGTCCGTACGGGGTCAACTATGGCTACACCTTC. Looking up the rest from reference TRBV7-2 and TRBJ1-2 gives the full variable domain: GAGVSQSPSNKVTEKGKDVELRCDPISGHTALYWYRQSLGQGLEFLIYFQGNSAPDKSGLPSDRFSAERTGGSVSTLTIQRTQQEDSAVYLCASSPGPYGVNYGYTFGSGTRLTVV.

The J gene is TRBJ2-7, the V gene TRBV29-1; 7 bases map to TRBD2. The V and J ends lost 4 bases and 6 bases, in that order; junction bases with no gene match: 12. Germline V gene sequence: CDR1 SQVTM, CDR2 ANQGSEA. The CDR3 is 14 residues long. Here the CDR3 reads CSVASGTILSEQYF. The CDR3 DNA reads as TGCAGCGTTGCCAGCGGGACTATTTTGAGCGAGCAGTACTTC.

This clonotype has a count of ten or more. The chain carries TRBV6-1 and TRBJ1-1, with 8 bases lining up with TRBD1. The trim removed 3 bases at V and 2 bases at J, leaving 5 bases unmatched. The CDR3 has 15 amino acids. In germline, CDR1 is MNHNS, CDR2 SASEGT. The CDR3 bases are TGTGCCAGCAGTGATCAGGGGGCTTTAAACACTGAAGCTTTCTTT. It encodes CASSDQGALNTEAFF.

With regard to this clonotype: This is likely a read error, given that the CDR3 carries no conserved phenylalanine or tryptophan at its end. The chain employs TRBV6-5 and TRBJ2-7; perhaps TRBD2 as D (6 bases). This CDR3 spans 15 amino acids. In germline, CDR1 is MNHEY, CDR2 SVGAGI. Deletions cut 6 bases from V and 7 bases from J, with 22 bases between. Written as DNA, the CDR3 is TGTGCCAGCAGCCAATCTAACCGGGACTCCGATGAGCAGTACTCC. This encodes CASSQSNRDSDEQYS.

This clonotype was observed a handful of times. This chain uses TRBV20-1 with TRBJ2-5, with 8 bases matching TRBD1. Germline assignment: CDR1 DFQATT and CDR2 SNEGSKA (reference sequence). The CDR3 length is 12 residues. CDR3 sequence: CNGQGLQETQYF. The CDR3 DNA sequence: TGCAATGGACAGGGACTCCAAGAGACCCAGTACTTC.

This clonotype came up a few times. The rearrangement uses TRBV6-2 or TRBV6-3 and TRBJ1-1, with D perhaps matching TRBD1 (5 bases). The germline CDR1 and CDR2 sequences are MNHEY and SVGEGT. Trimming took 7 bases from V and 4 from J, leaving 19 bases between them. CDR3 size: 15 residues. CDR3 nucleotides: TGTGCCAGCACTCCTCGGGGACTAGCAGGCACTGAAGCTTTCTTT. This encodes CASTPRGLAGTEAFF.

This clonotype was seen repeatedly, ten times or more. The genes are TRBV9 and TRBJ1-6; weak D call: TRBD1 (5 bases). Trimming pared 2 bases from V and 9 bases from J, leaving 12 bases between. This CDR3 comprises 14 residues. Germline CDR1 is SGDLS and CDR2 is YYNGEE. Here the CDR3 DNA reads TGTGCCAGCAGCGTCGGGGGTACTGGTTCACCCCTCCACTTT. Residues: CASSVGGTGSPLHF.

The J gene is TRBJ2-7, the V gene TRBV19; 9 bases are a match to TRBD1. J was trimmed by 1 base and V by 8 bases; bases with no gene match: 6. Germline V gives CDR1 LNHDA, CDR2 SQIVND (reference sequence). This CDR3 is 14 amino acids long. The CDR3 reads CASYDRGSSYEQYF. The CDR3 coding sequence is TGTGCCAGTTACGACAGGGGGAGTTCCTACGAGCAGTACTTC.

V usage is TRBV20-1 and J usage is TRBJ1-6; D might be TRBD1 (5 bases). V was trimmed by 0 bases and J by 9 bases, leaving 12 bases between them. The CDR3 contains 14 residues. Per the germline V gene, CDR1 is DFQATT and CDR2 is SNEGSKA (reference sequence). The CDR3 DNA is TGCAGTGCTAGAGAGGGGGGGGGATTTTCACCCCTCCACTTT. Its protein product is CSAREGGGFSPLHF.

This clonotype was seen repeatedly, ten times or more. The J gene is TRBJ1-2, the V gene TRBV11-2, with D hard to call. CDR3 size: 13 residues. V shed 2 bases and J shed 1 base, with 5 bases lying between them. CDR1 and CDR2 from the germline V gene are SGHAT and FQNNGV. CDR3 sequence reads: CASSLSDNYGYTF. The CDR3, as DNA: TGTGCCAGCAGCTTAAGCGATAACTATGGCTACACCTTC. The entire variable domain, with the rest obtained from reference TRBV11-2 and TRBJ1-2, is as follows: EAGVAQSPRYKIIEKRQSVAFWCNPISGHATLYWYQQILGQGPKLLIQFQNNGVVDDSQLPKDRFSAERLKGVDSTLKIQPAKLEDSAVYLCASSLSDNYGYTFGSGTRLTVV.

V gene TRBV7-9 combines with J gene TRBJ2-7, with TRBD2 as a possible D gene (6 bases). With the DNA end fitting TRBJ2-1 better, the J assignment may be wrong. From germline, CDR1 is SEHNR and CDR2 FQNEAQ (reference sequence). The CDR3 sequence is 15 residues long. The CDR3 DNA reads as TGTGCCAGCAGCTCATTAGCGGAGGCCTACAATGAGCAGTTCTTC. Translated, it gives CASSSLAEAYNEQFF.

This clonotype was counted many times. V and J are TRBV2 and TRBJ1-5, with D perhaps TRBD1 (5 bases). Deletions cut 8 bases from V and 0 bases from J, with 14 bases between. Germline V CDR1 and CDR2: SNHLY, FYNNEI. This CDR3 spans 15 amino acids. The CDR3 DNA sequence: TGTGCCAGCGGTCGGGGGGATTATAGCAATCAGCCCCAGCATTTT. It is translated as CASGRGDYSNQPQHF.

V usage is TRBV29-1 and J usage is TRBJ2-2; 7 bases agree with TRBD1. There are 14 residues in the CDR3. The V gene's germline CDR1 is SQVTM and CDR2 ANQGSEA. CDR3 sequence (DNA): TGCAGACTAACCGGGACAGCGAACACCGGGGAGCTGTTTTTT. Translation gives CRLTGTANTGELFF.

This clonotype was picked up many times. The chain combines TRBV12-3 or TRBV12-4 with TRBJ2-3; D is undetermined. The ends were cut back, 1 base at V and 2 bases at J, with 7 bases in the middle. This CDR3 is built from 14 residues. The CDR3 DNA reads as TGTGCCAGCAGTTTAGGTGGAGCCACAGATACGCAGTATTTT. Its protein product is CASSLGGATDTQYF.

This clonotype was detected once. V and J are TRBV5-4 and TRBJ1-6, with D possibly matching TRBD1 (5 bases). The germline V gene encodes CDR1 SGHNT and CDR2 YYREEE (reference sequence). CDR3 length equals 13 residues. Trimming stripped 5 bases from V and 9 bases from J, with 12 bases between. The CDR3 DNA sequence: TGTGCCAGCAGACGGGGACGAGGTTCACCCCTCCACTTT. Amino acids: CASRRGRGSPLHF.